Listed below are T cell receptor beta chains from one sample, sequenced in a study of blood T cell repertoires in COVID-19. Method: immunoSEQ multiplex PCR; TCRdb's copy keeps in-frame clones and lacks some. The sample records tens of thousands of clones, roughly 86% being singletons. The source material was peripheral blood. These receptor sequences come from a man aged 45 to 65 with active COVID-19. Both conserved end residues are part of each CDR3. Fields, in order: V gene, clone size, J gene, D gene, CDR3 protein, CDR3 DNA. D genes are given only for firm matches. Clone size, where shown, is once, few, many, or a class for clones that have expanded.

TRBV27,-,TRBJ2-7,-,CASSLQGNSYEQYF,TGTGCCAGCAGTCTACAGGGTAACTCCTACGAGCAGTACTTC
TRBV2,-,TRBJ1-6,TRBD1,CASRGTGERNSPLHF,TGTGCCAGCAGAGGGACAGGGGAGCGGAATTCACCCCTCCACTTT
TRBV18,-,TRBJ2-7,TRBD1,CASSPITGAGEQYF,TGTGCCAGCTCACCGATTACAGGGGCGGGCGAGCAGTACTTC
TRBV4-1,-,TRBJ1-2,-,CASSQDRYEGRNYGYTF,TGCGCCAGCAGCCAAGATCGCTATGAGGGAAGGAACTATGGCTACACCTTC
TRBV5-1,once,TRBJ2-3,TRBD1,CASSLWDSYTDTQYF,TGCGCCAGCAGCTTATGGGACAGTTACACAGATACGCAGTATTTT
TRBV3-1/TRBV3-2,-,TRBJ2-7,-,CASSHPSRGLSYEQYF,TGTGCCAGCAGCCATCCCTCGCGGGGCCTATCCTACGAGCAGTACTTC
TRBV7-6,-,TRBJ2-2,-,CASSRSGSNTGELFF,TGTGCCAGCAGCCGTAGCGGCTCGAACACCGGGGAGCTGTTTTTT
TRBV11-2,-,TRBJ2-1,TRBD2,CASSSLAESAQFF,TGTGCCAGCAGCTCACTAGCGGAGAGTGCGCAGTTCTTC
TRBV18,-,TRBJ2-2,-,CASSPLLPPGLPNTGELFF,TGTGCCAGCTCACCGCTCCTCCCACCGGGACTCCCGAACACCGGGGAGCTGTTTTTT
TRBV30,-,TRBJ1-2,-,CAWSLNYGYTF,TGTGCCTGGAGCCTGAACTATGGCTACACCTTC
TRBV2,few,TRBJ1-5,-,CASSERYLQPQHF,TGTGCCAGCAGTGAACGATACTTACAGCCCCAGCATTTT
TRBV28,-,TRBJ2-4,TRBD1,CATRRDRKNIQYF,TGTGCCACCCGGCGGGACAGGAAAAACATTCAGTACTTC
TRBV6-2/TRBV6-3,-,TRBJ2-1,TRBD2,CASSYPGASGGAGQFF,TGTGCCAGCAGTTACCCTGGGGCTAGCGGGGGGGCAGGGCAGTTCTTC
TRBV5-1,-,TRBJ2-2,-,CASSRAGTGELFF,TGCGCCAGCAGCCGCGCCGGTACCGGGGAGCTGTTTTTT
TRBV5-6,-,TRBJ2-1,TRBD2,CASSRTSGGYNEQFF,TGTGCCAGCAGCCGGACTAGCGGGGGTTACAATGAGCAGTTCTTC
TRBV2,-,TRBJ1-6,TRBD1,CARKSGQGNSPLHF,TGTGCCAGAAAATCGGGACAGGGTAATTCACCCCTCCACTTT
TRBV7-9,-,TRBJ2-1,TRBD1,CASSPGTGGRDEQFF,TGTGCCAGCAGCCCTGGGACAGGGGGGAGGGATGAGCAGTTCTTC
TRBV5-1,-,TRBJ2-1,TRBD2,CATSLGGDAYNEQFF,TGCGCCACCAGCCTGGGGGGGGACGCCTACAATGAGCAGTTCTTC
TRBV6-5,-,TRBJ1-1,-,CASTAVLNTEAFF,TGTGCCAGCACCGCAGTCCTGAACACTGAAGCTTTCTTT
TRBV24-1,-,TRBJ2-1,-,CATSVDRWDEQFF,TGTGCCACCAGTGTCGACAGGTGGGATGAGCAGTTCTTC
TRBV18,-,TRBJ2-3,TRBD2,CASSATSGRNRDTQYF,TGTGCCAGCTCAGCGACTAGCGGGAGAAATCGAGATACGCAGTATTTT
TRBV5-4,-,TRBJ2-4,-,CASSLDQKAKNIQYF,TGTGCCAGCAGCTTGGACCAGAAAGCCAAAAACATTCAGTACTTC
TRBV5-5,once,TRBJ2-5,TRBD1,CASTGNRGPGETQYF,TGTGCCAGCACGGGAAACAGGGGGCCGGGGGAGACCCAGTACTTC
TRBV16,-,TRBJ2-2,-,CASSQLGAGELFF,TGTGCCAGCAGCCAATTGGGAGCCGGGGAGCTGTTTTTT
TRBV14,-,TRBJ2-7,-,CASSQVRGYEQYF,TGTGCCAGCAGCCAAGTTCGGGGTTACGAGCAGTACTTC
TRBV7-9,-,TRBJ1-5,TRBD1,CASSLGDRGRNQPQHF,TGTGCCAGCAGCTTAGGGGACAGGGGGCGGAATCAGCCCCAGCATTTT
TRBV30,-,TRBJ1-2,-,CAWTSIGVGYTF,TGTGCCTGGACCTCAATCGGGGTCGGCTACACCTTC
TRBV5-4,-,TRBJ2-7,TRBD1,CASSRSSDRGYEQYF,TGTGCCAGCAGCCGTAGTTCGGACAGGGGCTACGAGCAGTACTTC
TRBV5-1,once,TRBJ2-3,-,CASSGDTRTDTQYF,TGCGCCAGCAGCGGTGACACCCGCACAGATACGCAGTATTTT
TRBV7-9,-,TRBJ1-1,-,CASSKQGTEAFF,TGTGCCAGCAGCAAACAGGGTACTGAAGCTTTCTTT
TRBV7-3,-,TRBJ2-1,TRBD2,CASSRTSEDNEQFF,TGTGCCAGCAGCCGGACTAGCGAGGACAATGAGCAGTTCTTC
TRBV2,-,TRBJ1-5,-,CASKGSRGGDQPQHF,TGTGCCAGCAAAGGCTCACGGGGGGGTGATCAGCCCCAGCATTTT
TRBV7-6,-,TRBJ2-5,-,CASSLSRRETQYF,TGTGCCAGCAGCTTAAGTAGGCGGGAGACCCAGTACTTC
TRBV9,-,TRBJ2-5,-,CASSVEIGNVLQTQYF,TGTGCCAGCAGCGTAGAGATCGGGAACGTACTTCAGACCCAGTACTTC
TRBV19,-,TRBJ2-3,TRBD2,CASGASGRVDDTQYF,TGTGCCAGTGGGGCTAGCGGGAGAGTAGATGATACGCAGTATTTT
TRBV5-1,-,TRBJ2-2,-,CASSWTFPANTGELFF,TGCGCCAGCAGCTGGACTTTTCCAGCGAACACCGGGGAGCTGTTTTTT
TRBV19,-,TRBJ2-5,TRBD2,CASSIDQDSGGVETQYF,TGTGCCAGTAGTATAGATCAGGATAGCGGGGGAGTAGAGACCCAGTACTTC
TRBV9,-,TRBJ2-3,TRBD2,CASSLDPRPTSGGAADTQYF,TGTGCCAGCAGTTTGGACCCTCGTCCGACTAGCGGGGGGGCTGCAGATACGCAGTATTTT
TRBV21-1,-,TRBJ2-7,-,CASINRDSSYF,TGTGCCAGCATCAACCGGGACAGCTCATACTTC
TRBV3-1/TRBV3-2,-,TRBJ1-4,-,CASSRTIDEKLFF,TGTGCCAGCAGCCGGACAATTGATGAAAAACTGTTTTTT
TRBV3-1/TRBV3-2,-,TRBJ1-6,TRBD1,CASSQPPGTGASPLHF,TGTGCCAGCAGCCAACCCCCCGGGACAGGGGCTTCACCCCTCCACTTT
TRBV6-5,-,TRBJ1-5,-,CASRRQTGRPPQHF,TGTGCCAGCCGGAGACAGACCGGACGCCCGCCCCAGCATTTT
TRBV5-1,-,TRBJ1-4,-,CASSLVRGGKLFF,TGCGCCAGCAGCTTGGTTAGGGGCGGAAAACTGTTTTTT
TRBV5-1,-,TRBJ1-6,-,CASSPGLGGNSPLHF,TGCGCCAGCAGCCCGGGTCTTGGGGGCAATTCACCCCTCCACTTT
TRBV5-1,-,TRBJ1-2,TRBD1,CASSSHPQTGYGYTF,TGCGCCAGCAGCTCACACCCTCAGACAGGGTACGGCTACACCTTC
TRBV6-6,-,TRBJ2-5,-,CASALGAPEETQYF,TGTGCCAGCGCCCTGGGGGCGCCTGAAGAGACCCAGTACTTC
TRBV5-8,-,TRBJ2-2,-,CASSLPDNLNTGELFF,TGTGCCAGCAGCCTCCCCGACAACCTGAACACCGGGGAGCTGTTTTTT
TRBV5-4,-,TRBJ1-1,-,CASSHGPAGSPEAFF,TGTGCCAGCAGCCATGGTCCTGCGGGGAGCCCTGAAGCTTTCTTT
TRBV7-9,once,TRBJ2-2,TRBD2,CASGVFTSGPANTGELFF,TGTGCTAGCGGGGTATTCACTAGCGGGCCTGCGAACACCGGGGAGCTGTTTTTT
TRBV12-5,medium-sized,TRBJ2-7,-,CASAPGGLYEQYF,TGTGCTAGTGCGCCCGGGGGTCTATACGAGCAGTACTTC
TRBV5-5,-,TRBJ2-2,-,CASSLEGRGRNTGELFF,TGTGCCAGCAGCTTGGAGGGTAGGGGCAGAAACACCGGGGAGCTGTTTTTT
TRBV18,-,TRBJ2-5,TRBD2,CASSPVTSGIETQYF,TGTGCCAGCTCACCAGTGACTAGCGGGATAGAGACCCAGTACTTC
TRBV11-2,-,TRBJ2-7,TRBD2,CASSSPGLAGAYEQYF,TGTGCCAGCAGCTCCCCAGGGCTAGCGGGGGCCTACGAGCAGTACTTC
TRBV5-6,-,TRBJ1-5,TRBD1,CASSRSPIDRGYQPQHF,TGTGCCAGCAGCCGATCGCCGATTGACAGGGGGTATCAGCCCCAGCATTTT
TRBV19,-,TRBJ1-2,TRBD1,CASSHRGNYYGYTF,TGTGCCAGTAGCCACAGGGGGAATTACTATGGCTACACCTTC
TRBV28,-,TRBJ2-7,TRBD1,CASSSTGTGVREQYF,TGTGCCAGCAGTTCAACCGGGACAGGGGTTCGGGAGCAGTACTTC
TRBV6-5,-,TRBJ2-1,-,CASSWGISSYNEQFF,TGTGCCAGCAGTTGGGGCATCTCCTCCTACAATGAGCAGTTCTTC